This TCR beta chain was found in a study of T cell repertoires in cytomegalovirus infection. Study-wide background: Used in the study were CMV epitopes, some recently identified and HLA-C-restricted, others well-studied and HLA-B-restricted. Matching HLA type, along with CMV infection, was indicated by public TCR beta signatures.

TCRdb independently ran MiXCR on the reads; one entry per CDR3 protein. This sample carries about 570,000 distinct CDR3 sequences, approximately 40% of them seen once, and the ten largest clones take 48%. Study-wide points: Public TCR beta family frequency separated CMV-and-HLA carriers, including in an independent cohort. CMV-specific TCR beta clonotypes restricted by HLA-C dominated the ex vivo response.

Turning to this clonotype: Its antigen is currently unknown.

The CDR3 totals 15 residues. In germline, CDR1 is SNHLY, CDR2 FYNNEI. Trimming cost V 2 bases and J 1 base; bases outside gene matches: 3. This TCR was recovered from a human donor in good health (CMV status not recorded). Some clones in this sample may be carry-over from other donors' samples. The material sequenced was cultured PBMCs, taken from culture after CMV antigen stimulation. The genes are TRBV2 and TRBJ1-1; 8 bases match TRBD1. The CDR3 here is CASSERQGANTEAFF. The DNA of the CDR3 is TGTGCCAGCAGTGAACGGCAGGGGGCGAACACTGAAGCTTTCTTT.